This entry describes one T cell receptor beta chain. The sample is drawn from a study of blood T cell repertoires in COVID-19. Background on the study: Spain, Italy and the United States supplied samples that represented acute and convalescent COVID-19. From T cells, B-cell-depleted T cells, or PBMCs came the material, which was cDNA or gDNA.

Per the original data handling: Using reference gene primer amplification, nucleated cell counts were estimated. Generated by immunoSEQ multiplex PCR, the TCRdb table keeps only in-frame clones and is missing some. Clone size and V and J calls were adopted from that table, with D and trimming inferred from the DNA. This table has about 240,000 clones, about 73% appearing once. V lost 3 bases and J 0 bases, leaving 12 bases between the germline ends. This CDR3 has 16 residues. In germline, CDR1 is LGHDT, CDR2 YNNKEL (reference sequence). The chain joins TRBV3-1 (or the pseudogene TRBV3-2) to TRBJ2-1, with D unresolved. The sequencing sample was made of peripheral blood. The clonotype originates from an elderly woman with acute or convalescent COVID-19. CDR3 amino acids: CASSQSRRSSYNEQFF. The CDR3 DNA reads TGTGCCAGCAGCCAGTCCCGGCGGAGCTCCTACAATGAGCAGTTCTTC.